The source of this T cell receptor beta chain is a study of T cell responses to AZD1222 COVID-19 vaccine. General study points: Dominant at 160-218 and 743-854, vaccine-associated CD4 TCRs also spanned spike. Elevations in Spike-specific TCR breadth and depth followed administration of two AZD1222 doses. Nearly half of unique spike-specific TCRs reportedly avoided B.1.351 and B.1.1.7 mutated regions.

Here immunoSEQ multiplex PCR was the method, and the copy in TCRdb shows in-frame clones only, minus some. The data contain roughly 150,000 clones, just under 95% of them singletons. The table lists this clone with a few counts. What it binds is unknown. This CDR3 contains 13 residues. Germline V gene data show CDR1 as LGHNA and CDR2 as YNFKEQ. V was cut by 0 bases and J by 8 bases, with 10 bases left in between. This TCR was sampled from an adult who received the AZD1222 COVID-19 vaccine. The chain carries TRBV4-2 and TRBJ1-2, with unresolved D. The source was peripheral blood, collected 28 days after the second AZD1222 dose. DNA for the CDR3: TGTGCCAGCAGCCAAGATGGGTCACGGGGCTACACCTTC. It encodes CASSQDGSRGYTF.